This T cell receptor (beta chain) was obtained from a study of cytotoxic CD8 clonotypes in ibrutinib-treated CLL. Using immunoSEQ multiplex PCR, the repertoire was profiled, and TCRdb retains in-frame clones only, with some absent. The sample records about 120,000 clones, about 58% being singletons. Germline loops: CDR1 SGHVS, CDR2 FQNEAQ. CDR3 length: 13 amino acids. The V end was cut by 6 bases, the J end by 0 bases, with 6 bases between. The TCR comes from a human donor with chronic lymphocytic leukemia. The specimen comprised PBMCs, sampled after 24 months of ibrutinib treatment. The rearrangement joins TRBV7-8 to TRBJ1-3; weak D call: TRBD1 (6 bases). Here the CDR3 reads CASRGGSGNTIYF. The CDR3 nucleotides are TGTGCCAGCAGAGGGGGCTCTGGAAACACCATATATTTT.